A selection of T cell receptor beta chains follows, all from one sample in a study of cytomegalovirus exposure and HLA in healthy donors. The assay was immunoSEQ multiplex PCR, and TCRdb's table has in-frame clones only and misses some. Here the sample spans some 110,000 clones, roughly 83% being singletons. The specimen sequenced was PBMCs. The receptor source for this set is a woman between 18 and 29 years old in good health and CMV-seropositive. The CDR3 runs from the conserved cysteine through the conserved F or W. The order of the fields is D gene, V gene, J gene, CDR3 protein. A D gene is named only where the DNA matches it firmly.

D: .; V: TRBV5-6; J: TRBJ2-1; CDR3: CASSYGTEQFF
D: .; V: TRBV6-6; J: TRBJ2-1; CDR3: CASSYSASSGEQFF
D: .; V: TRBV19; J: TRBJ1-1; CDR3: CASSIKGGSEAFF
D: TRBD1; V: TRBV30; J: TRBJ1-2; CDR3: CDWSGSDRGTSRTF
D: TRBD2; V: TRBV10-3; J: TRBJ2-4; CDR3: CAISESVLRAGGAIQYF
D: TRBD2; V: TRBV14; J: TRBJ2-1; CDR3: CASSQDFGTSDGAYFDEQFF
D: .; V: TRBV15; J: TRBJ1-1; CDR3: CATSSSRARGAFF
D: .; V: TRBV2; J: TRBJ1-4; CDR3: CACRAEAEEKLFF
D: .; V: TRBV20-1; J: TRBJ1-2; CDR3: CSAQGTGGYTF
D: .; V: TRBV19; J: TRBJ1-5; CDR3: CASKFQGDQPQHF
D: .; V: TRBV11-2; J: TRBJ2-4; CDR3: CASSSPRGSGRDQNIQYF
D: TRBD1; V: TRBV11-2; J: TRBJ1-2; CDR3: CASSSIRRQGSDYGYTF
D: TRBD1; V: TRBV10-3; J: TRBJ1-1; CDR3: CAISQQGDTEAFF
D: .; V: TRBV9; J: TRBJ1-5; CDR3: CASSPTASNQPQHF
D: TRBD2; V: TRBV5-1; J: TRBJ2-2; CDR3: CASSLEVAGNTGELFF
D: .; V: TRBV5-1; J: TRBJ1-4; CDR3: CASSPDSTNEKLFF
D: .; V: TRBV6-5; J: TRBJ2-5; CDR3: CASRRAYRGQETQYF
D: TRBD1; V: TRBV19; J: TRBJ2-7; CDR3: CASSHGQGSSYEQYF
D: .; V: TRBV9; J: TRBJ1-1; CDR3: CASSSPGRIGTEAFF
D: .; V: TRBV7-9; J: TRBJ2-7; CDR3: CASSLEHYEQYF
D: TRBD1; V: TRBV5-1; J: TRBJ1-1; CDR3: CASSSRGRGVNTEAFF
D: .; V: TRBV2; J: TRBJ2-7; CDR3: CATGSYEQYF
D: TRBD2; V: TRBV5-1; J: TRBJ2-7; CDR3: CASSLALAGDYEQYF
D: TRBD2; V: TRBV2; J: TRBJ2-3; CDR3: CASSEGREVDTQYF
D: .; V: TRBV7-8; J: TRBJ1-5; CDR3: CASSLVQGPVVPQHF
D: TRBD1; V: TRBV5-1; J: TRBJ1-4; CDR3: CASSGVGGLNEKLFF